The next 17 T cell receptor beta chains were all read from a single sample in a study of T cell responses to AZD1222 COVID-19 vaccine. Here immunoSEQ multiplex PCR was the method, and the copy in TCRdb shows in-frame clones only, minus some. This sample has some 150,000 clones, with 90% to 95% found just once. The sequencing used peripheral blood, collected on day 0 of AZD1222 vaccination. Source of these receptors: an adult in good health.

The chain couples TRBV27 to TRBJ1-1; 7 bases are a match to TRBD1. With V trimmed by 6 bases and J by 5 bases, 6 bases remained unmatched. Per germline, CDR1 MNHEY and CDR2 SMNVEV (reference sequence). This CDR3 comprises 13 residues. CDR3 sequence (DNA): TGTGCCAGCAGGAGGGGGCGCGGGACTGAAGCTTTCTTT. It is translated as CASRRGRGTEAFF.

The V and J genes are TRBV7-8 and TRBJ1-2; possible D gene TRBD1, 5 bases. The CDR3 runs to 15 residues. Looked up from germline, CDR1 is SGHVS and CDR2 is FQNEAQ. Trimming took off 4 bases at V and 4 bases at J, with 16 bases between the two ends. The CDR3 loop is CASSSSLGVGYGYTF. DNA of the CDR3: TGTGCCAGCAGCTCTTCCTTGGGGGTAGGCTATGGCTACACCTTC.

The chain employs TRBV5-5 and TRBJ2-7; D may be TRBD1 (5 bases). This CDR3 is 14 amino acids long. Deletions cut 1 base from V and 3 bases from J, with 11 bases between. Germline values: CDR1 SGHKS, CDR2 YYEKEE (reference sequence). The CDR3: CASSLSGRVYEQYF. CDR3 in DNA: TGTGCCAGCAGCTTGAGTGGCAGGGTCTACGAGCAGTACTTC.

This sequence joins TRBV5-4 and TRBJ2-5; tentative D call: TRBD1 (7 bases). The V gene lost 2 bases and the J gene lost 5 bases, with 10 bases spanning the gap. The CDR3 covers 13 residues. Germline V gives CDR1 SGHNT, CDR2 YYREEE (reference sequence). In DNA form, the CDR3 reads TGTGCCAGCAGCTTTTCAGGGGGGGAGACCCAGTACTTC. Protein product: CASSFSGGETQYF.

This sequence joins TRBV3-1 (or the pseudogene TRBV3-2) and TRBJ1-3; D is uncertain. Trimming shortened V by 1 base and J by 0 bases, and 10 bases separated the two germline ends. The germline V gene has CDR1 LGHDT and CDR2 YNNKEL (reference sequence). This CDR3 region has 16 residues. CDR3 coding DNA: TGTGCCAGCAGCCAAGGATTATCGATCTCTGGAAACACCATATATTTT. Its translation: CASSQGLSISGNTIYF.

The sample holds a few counts of this clone. The chain carries TRBV10-3 and TRBJ2-3; D possibly corresponds to TRBD2 (6 bases). V lost 8 bases and J lost 2, with 11 bases in between. Germline V gene data show CDR1 as ENHRY and CDR2 as SYGVKD. This CDR3 has 13 amino acids. CDR3 sequence: CAIGAGTTDTQYF. CDR3 DNA sequence: TGTGCCATCGGGGCGGGAACCACAGATACGCAGTATTTT.

The V gene is TRBV3-1 (or the pseudogene TRBV3-2), the J gene TRBJ2-3, with 7 bases aligning to TRBD1. Germline trimming cut 4 bases from V and 6 bases from J; bases unmatched to any gene: 16. This CDR3 is built from 17 residues. The germline gives CDR1 LGHDT, CDR2 YNNKEL (reference sequence). CDR3 bases: TGTGCCAGCAGCCGGCCCGGGGACAGCCTCCGGGCGGATACGCAGTATTTT. This sequence encodes CASSRPGDSLRADTQYF.

This chain links TRBV24-1 with TRBJ2-2, with TRBD2 matching over 10 bases. With 9 bases clipped from V and 2 bases from J, the junction kept 5 bases outside the gene matches. In germline, CDR1 is KGHDR, CDR2 SFDVKD. The CDR3 is made up of 15 amino acids. The CDR3 sequence: CATSRTSGNTGELFF. The CDR3 nucleotides read TGTGCCACCTCACGGACTAGCGGAAACACCGGGGAGCTGTTTTTT.

The chain is built from TRBV14 and TRBJ2-5; 7 bases fit TRBD2. CDR1 and CDR2 (germline): SGHDN, FVKESK. V lost 1 base and J lost 1; bases outside the gene matches: 6. The CDR3 runs 16 residues. For the CDR3, the DNA is TGTGCCAGCAGCCAAGGATGGGGACTACCCCAAGAGACCCAGTACTTC. It is translated as CASSQGWGLPQETQYF. The full variable domain, completed using reference TRBV14 and TRBJ2-5, is EAGVTQFPSHSVIEKGQTVTLRCDPISGHDNLYWYRRVMGKEIKFLLHFVKESKQDESGMPNNRFLAERTGGTYSTLKVQPAELEDSGVYFCASSQGWGLPQETQYFGPGTRLLVL.

J is TRBJ2-1 and V is TRBV10-1; 9 nucleotides match TRBD2. Germline V gene lookup returns CDR1 WNHNN and CDR2 SYGVQD (reference sequence). Losses at the gene ends were 0 bases for V and 15 bases for J; bases not matched to a gene: 9. The CDR3 has 14 residues. The CDR3 loop reads CASSESAGGPKSFF. In nucleotides, the CDR3 is TGCGCCAGCAGTGAGTCGGCGGGAGGGCCGAAATCGTTCTTC.

The chain combines TRBV11-3 with TRBJ2-6; unclear D gene. Trimming shortened V by 5 bases and J by 6 bases, and 8 bases separated the two germline ends. Germline lookup yields CDR1 SGHNT and CDR2 YENEEA. This CDR3 comprises 13 residues. For the CDR3, the DNA is TGTGCCAGCAGCCCTTCAACGGCCAACGTCCTGACTTTC. It specifies CASSPSTANVLTF.

There are a few counts of this clone. CDR3 coding DNA: TGTGCCAGCAGTACAACAGGGACTTTAAATGAAAAACTGTTTTTT. Amino acid sequence: CASSTTGTLNEKLFF. The chain couples TRBV28 to TRBJ1-4; tentative D call: TRBD1 (6 bases). Germline CDR1 MDHEN, CDR2 SYDVKM. V lost 5 bases, J lost 5 bases, and 15 bases lay in between. This CDR3 region has 15 residues. Together with reference TRBV28 and TRBJ1-4, the CDR3 gives the full variable domain: DVKVTQSSRYLVKRTGEKVFLECVQDMDHENMFWYRQDPGLGLRLIYFSYDVKMKEKGDIPEGYSVSREKKERFSLILESASTNQTSMYLCASSTTGTLNEKLFFGSGTQLSVL.

The chain carries TRBV6-5 and TRBJ2-3, with D maybe TRBD1 (6 bases). In germline, CDR1 is MNHEY, CDR2 SVGAGI. Trimming took 6 bases from V and 6 from J, leaving 16 bases between them. This CDR3 region has 14 residues. The CDR3: CASSYRELVDTQYF. Here the CDR3 DNA reads TGTGCCAGCAGCTACAGGGAACTCGTGGATACGCAGTATTTT.

This sequence joins TRBV5-4 and TRBJ1-2; D not certain. V lost 0 bases, J lost 0 bases, and 12 bases lay in between. The CDR3 is 16 residues long. Germline CDR1 is SGHNT and CDR2 is YYREEE (reference sequence). The CDR3 spells CASSLAAGGANYGYTF. The CDR3 DNA reads TGTGCCAGCAGCTTGGCGGCCGGCGGGGCTAACTATGGCTACACCTTC.

This rearrangement joins TRBV12-1 to TRBJ2-1. TRBV12-1 is annotated as a pseudogene. The CDR3 has 15 amino acids. The CDR3 coding sequence is TGTGCCAGCAGCCCCCGGGACGCGTGGGTCGATGAGCAGTTCTTC. Translated, it gives CASSPRDAWVDEQFF.

The rearrangement joins TRBV24-1 to TRBJ2-3, with 8 bases lining up with TRBD2. This CDR3 comprises 17 residues. V was pared by 2 bases and J by 2 bases, with 8 bases of the junction left unmatched. The germline gives CDR1 KGHDR, CDR2 SFDVKD. The CDR3 region has the DNA TGTGCCACCAGTGATTCCGCGGCTAGCGGGTACACAGATACGCAGTATTTT. It specifies CATSDSAASGYTDTQYF.

The table lists this clone with a count of one. A junction boundary mismatches the germline segment, possibly from a read error. The V gene is TRBV6-5, the J gene TRBJ2-5, with D tentatively TRBD1 or TRBD2 (5 bases each). Germline CDR1 reads MNHEY; CDR2 reads SVGAGI. The CDR3 spans 12 residues. The CDR3 loop reads CASSDSGRTQYF. Written as DNA, the CDR3 is TGTGCCAGCAGTGACTCGGGGCGGACCCAGTACTTC.